One and the same sample provided the 20 T cell receptor beta chains below, sequenced in a study of breast tumors, draining lymph nodes, adjacent tissues (dated by TCRdb to the mid-2010s). The receptor library was made with multiplex PCR. Sequenced using an Illumina HiSeq 2000. The raw public data were reprocessed by TCRdb itself: fastp quality trimming at Q25, MiXCR clonotype calling, in-frame beta chains only. Here each entry gathers all rows of one CDR3 protein and keeps the most common genes and DNA. The sample records 200,000 to 250,000 distinct CDR3 sequences, less than 40% of which are singletons. The top ten constitute 1.3% to 1.5% of the sample. Lymph node samples came from the axillary draining lymph nodes of breast cancer patients. Sequencing was performed on axillary lymph node tissue. The receptor source for this set is a female donor with breast cancer. Some clones in this sample may be carry-over from other donors' samples.

This clonotype was observed many times. The CDR3 reads CASSRAGEVYEQYF. The CDR3 coding sequence is TGTGCCAGCAGCCGAGCGGGAGAGGTCTACGAGCAGTACTTC. The V gene is TRBV3-1, the J gene TRBJ2-7, with TRBD2 matching 8 bases. V shed 4 bases and J 3 bases; nucleotides not matched to a gene: 5. Germline lookup yields CDR1 LGHDT and CDR2 YNNKEL (reference sequence). This CDR3 is built from 14 residues.

The table lists this clonotype with a few counts. Being one base from a much bigger clone, this may be a read error. The chain links TRBV3-1 to TRBJ1-2; a weak D match, TRBD1 (5 bases). This CDR3 is built from 11 residues. Germline assignment: CDR1 LGHDT and CDR2 YNNKEL (reference sequence). The CDR3 protein is CASSQVWGYAF. The CDR3 bases are TGTGCCAGCAGCCAAGTTTGGGGCTACGCCTTC.

This clonotype was found many times. The rearrangement links TRBV12-3 or TRBV12-4 to TRBJ2-7, with a weak D call TRBD1 (5 bases). This CDR3 has 13 residues. V was cut by 6 bases and J by 5 bases, with 14 bases left in between. CDR3 loop: CASREGDWNEQYF. CDR3 coding DNA: TGTGCCAGCAGGGAAGGGGATTGGAACGAGCAGTACTTC.

This clonotype was counted ten times or more. This chain links TRBV7-3 with TRBJ2-1; D perhaps matches TRBD1 (5 bases). Between the trimmed V and J ends, which lost 0 bases and 9 bases, there was a span of 9 bases. Germline CDR1 reads SGHTA; CDR2 reads FQGTGA. The length of the CDR3 is 13 residues. CDR3 sequence (DNA): TGTGCCAGCAGCTTAACGGGGCGGCTTGAGCAGTTCTTC. This translates into CASSLTGRLEQFF.

V is TRBV29-1 and J is TRBJ2-7; D is unresolved. Per the germline V gene, CDR1 is SQVTM and CDR2 is ANQGSEA. The length of the CDR3 is 11 residues. V was shortened by 8 bases and J by 1 base, with 9 bases between the two germline ends. The CDR3 region has the DNA TGCAGCTTAGGGTCTTCCTACGAGCAGTACTTC. Translating it yields CSLGSSYEQYF.

This clonotype was recorded many times. The CDR3 DNA reads as TGTGCCAGCAGCCAAGATAATGGCAACAGCTCTGGGGCCAACGTCCTGACTTTC. Translated, it gives CASSQDNGNSSGANVLTF. The rearrangement links TRBV3-2 to TRBJ2-6. TRBV3-2 is tagged as a pseudogene. This CDR3 is 18 amino acids long.

In regard to this clonotype: The junction shows a germline mismatch at one end, possibly a read error. The chain links TRBV19 to TRBJ2-2, with TRBD2 as a possible D gene (6 bases). CDR1 is LNHDA, CDR2 SQIVND, per germline (reference sequence). This CDR3 has 15 residues. The CDR3 sequence: CASTGSGRGTGVLFF. The CDR3 DNA sequence: TGTGCCAGTACCGGCTCGGGGCGGGGTACCGGGGTGCTGTTTTTT.

Details on this clonotype: One end of the junction fails to match germline, which may point to a read error. The chain combines TRBV7-9 with TRBJ2-3, with 9 bases aligning to TRBD2. The CDR3 contains 12 residues. CDR1 is SEHNR and CDR2 is FQNEAQ in the germline V gene (reference sequence). CDR3 nucleotide sequence: TGTGCCAGCAGCCTAGCGGGGTATACGCAGTATTTT. Encoded protein: CASSLAGYTQYF. The full variable domain, rest sourced from reference TRBV7-9 and TRBJ2-3, is DTGVSQNPRHKITKRGQNVTFRCDPISEHNRLYWYRQTLGQGPEFLTYFQNEAQLEKSRLLSDRFSAERPKGSFSTLEIQRTEQGDSAMYLCASSLAGYTQYFGPGTRLTVL.

Concerning this clonotype itself: This sequence may be a read error, since a much larger clone differs from it by one base. The V call is TRBV5-6, the J call TRBJ2-5, with D maybe TRBD1 (6 bases). Germline assignment: CDR1 SGHDT and CDR2 YYEEEE. This CDR3 contains 16 residues. With 1 base removed from V and 7 bases from J, the gap between germline ends came to 20 bases. The CDR3 protein is CASSLRVATGLATQYF. In DNA, the CDR3 is TGTGCCAGCAGCTTGCGGGTGGCGACAGGCCTTGCGACCCAGTACTTC.

The sample holds many counts of this clonotype. V is TRBV2 and J is TRBJ2-7; D gene unclear. Trimming cost V 3 bases and J 0 bases, with 6 bases left between them. The CDR3 is made up of 13 amino acids. CDR1 and CDR2 (germline): SNHLY, FYNNEI. CDR3 amino acids: CASSDAVSYEQYF. CDR3 DNA sequence: TGTGCCAGCAGTGATGCAGTCTCCTACGAGCAGTACTTC.

The table lists this clonotype with many counts. CDR3 region: CASSLSGANNSPLHF. CDR3 nucleotide sequence: TGTGCCAGCAGTCTCTCAGGGGCCAATAATTCACCCCTCCACTTT. The chain combines TRBV27 with TRBJ1-6; D perhaps matches TRBD1 (6 bases). This CDR3 spans 15 amino acids. Trimming shortened V by 5 bases and J by 5 bases, and 13 bases separated the two germline ends. Germline V gene sequence: CDR1 MNHEY, CDR2 SMNVEV (reference sequence).

With regard to this clonotype: Being one base from a much bigger clone, this may be a read error. The chain couples TRBV28 to TRBJ1-5; D unclear. CDR3 length: 12 residues. The germline CDR1 and CDR2 sequences are MDHEN and SYDVKM. The CDR3: CAGSFLGQPQHF. The CDR3 region has the DNA TGTGCCGGCAGTTTCTTGGGTCAGCCCCAGCATTTT.

The chain recombines TRBV29-1 with TRBJ2-3, with 10 bases fitting TRBD2. The CDR3 runs to 13 residues. Germline CDR1 is SQVTM and CDR2 is ANQGSEA. With V trimmed by 4 bases and J by 6 bases, 4 bases remained unmatched. The CDR3 region is CSVASGSQDTQYF. As DNA, the CDR3 is TGCAGCGTTGCTAGCGGGAGTCAGGATACGCAGTATTTT.

The table lists this clonotype with many counts. J is TRBJ2-7 and V is TRBV3-1; D not resolved. V lost 1 base and J lost 4, with 11 bases in between. CDR1 and CDR2 (germline): LGHDT, YNNKEL (reference sequence). This CDR3 comprises 14 residues. CDR3 sequence: CASSQGRAGYEQYF. CDR3 sequence (DNA): TGTGCCAGCAGCCAAGGAAGGGCAGGATACGAGCAGTACTTC.

This clonotype was seen ten or more times. The junction differs from germline at one of its ends, possibly a read error. The J gene is TRBJ2-7, the V gene TRBV11-1, with D maybe TRBD2 (5 bases). Germline CDR1 and CDR2: SGHAT and FQDESV (reference sequence). The CDR3 has 15 amino acids. In DNA form, the CDR3 reads TGTGCCAGCAGCTTAGGGCTCGGAGCGAGTGGAGGCCTCCGATTC. Its protein product is CASSLGLGASGGLRF.

This clonotype was recorded at least ten times. The chain links TRBV6-5 to TRBJ2-1; D tentatively fits TRBD1 or TRBD2 (6 bases each). Trimming cost V 6 bases and J 7 bases, with 13 bases left between them. The CDR3 consists of 13 residues. Germline V gene data show CDR1 as MNHEY and CDR2 as SVGAGI. CDR3 nucleotides: TGTGCCAGCAGCCTCCGGAGGGGGAATGAGCAGTTCTTC. Its protein is CASSLRRGNEQFF.

J is TRBJ1-3 and V is TRBV2, with a possible D match to TRBD1 (6 bases). CDR1 SNHLY and CDR2 FYNNEI come from the germline V gene. This CDR3 spans 15 amino acids. Trimming stripped 8 bases from V and 4 bases from J, with 18 bases between. CDR3 DNA sequence: TGTGCCAGCGGATCACGGGGGCCCTCGGGAAACACCATATATTTT. Translation gives CASGSRGPSGNTIYF.

The chain recombines TRBV9 with TRBJ1-2, with D possibly being TRBD1 (5 bases). Germline loops: CDR1 SGDLS, CDR2 YYNGEE. The V gene lost 4 bases and the J gene lost 8 bases, with 9 bases spanning the gap. The CDR3 spans 11 residues. CDR3 sequence: CASSLRDGYTF. The CDR3 nucleotides read TGTGCCAGCAGCTTGAGGGACGGCTACACCTTC.

This clonotype was seen at least ten times. The chain recombines TRBV7-9 with TRBJ2-1; D is unclear. The V end lost 1 base, the J end lost 5 bases, and 6 bases lay between the germline ends. The CDR3 sequence is 13 residues long. The germline V gene has CDR1 SEHNR and CDR2 FQNEAQ (reference sequence). The CDR3 sequence: CASSLVSHNEQFF. CDR3 DNA: TGTGCCAGCAGCTTAGTTTCGCACAATGAGCAGTTCTTC.

This clonotype has at least ten counts. The chain recombines TRBV19 with TRBJ2-1, with D perhaps matching TRBD2 (6 bases). Germline V gene sequence: CDR1 LNHDA, CDR2 SQIVND (reference sequence). This CDR3 has 17 amino acids. Trimming pared 5 bases from V and 7 bases from J, leaving 24 bases between. The CDR3 nucleotides are TGTGCCAGTAGTTTTGTAGAGGGAGGCCCCGTGAGGAATGAGCAGTTCTTC. Translating gives CASSFVEGGPVRNEQFF.